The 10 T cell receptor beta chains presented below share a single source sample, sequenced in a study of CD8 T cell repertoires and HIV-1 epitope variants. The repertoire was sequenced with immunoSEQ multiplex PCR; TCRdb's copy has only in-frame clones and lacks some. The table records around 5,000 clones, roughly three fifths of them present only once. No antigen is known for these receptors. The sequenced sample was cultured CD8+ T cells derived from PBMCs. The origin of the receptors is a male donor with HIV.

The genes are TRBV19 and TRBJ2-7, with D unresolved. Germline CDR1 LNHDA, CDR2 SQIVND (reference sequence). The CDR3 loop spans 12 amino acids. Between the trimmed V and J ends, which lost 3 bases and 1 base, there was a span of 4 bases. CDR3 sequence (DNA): TGTGCCAGTAGTATGACATCCTACGAGCAGTACTTC. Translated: CASSMTSYEQYF.

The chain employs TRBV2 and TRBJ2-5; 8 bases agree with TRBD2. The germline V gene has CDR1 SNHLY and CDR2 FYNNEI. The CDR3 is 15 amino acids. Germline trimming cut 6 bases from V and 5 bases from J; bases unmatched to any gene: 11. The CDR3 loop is CASSPRAGDVETQYF. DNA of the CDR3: TGTGCCAGCAGCCCTAGAGCGGGAGATGTTGAGACCCAGTACTTC.

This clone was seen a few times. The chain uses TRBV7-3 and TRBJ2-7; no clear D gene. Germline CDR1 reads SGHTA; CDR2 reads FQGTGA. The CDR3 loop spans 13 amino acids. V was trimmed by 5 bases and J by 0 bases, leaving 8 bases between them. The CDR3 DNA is TGTGCCAGCAGCGAAGGGCCCTCCTACGAGCAGTACTTC. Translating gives CASSEGPSYEQYF.

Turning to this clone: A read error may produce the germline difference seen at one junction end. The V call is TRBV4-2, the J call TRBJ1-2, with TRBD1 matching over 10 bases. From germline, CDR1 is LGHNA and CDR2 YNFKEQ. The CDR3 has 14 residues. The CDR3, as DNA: TGTGCCAGCAGCGATCCCGGGACAGGGGTCCTCGGTGCCTTC. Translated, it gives CASSDPGTGVLGAF.

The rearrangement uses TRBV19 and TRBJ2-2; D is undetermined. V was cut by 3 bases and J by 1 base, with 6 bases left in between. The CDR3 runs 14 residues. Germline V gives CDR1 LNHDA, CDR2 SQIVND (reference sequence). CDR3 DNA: TGTGCCAGTAGTATCCGGCGGAACACCGGGGAGCTGTTTTTT. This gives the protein CASSIRRNTGELFF.

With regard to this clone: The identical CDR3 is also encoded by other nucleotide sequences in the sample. The CDR3 DNA is TGTGCCAGCAGTTTATCCCAGGGTACTCTGAGCTACGAGCAGTACTTC. Protein product: CASSLSQGTLSYEQYF. The chain is built from TRBV27 and TRBJ2-7, with D maybe TRBD1 (5 bases). The CDR3 is 16 amino acids. Germline V gene sequence: CDR1 MNHEY, CDR2 SMNVEV (reference sequence). Trimming removed 0 bases at V and 3 bases at J, with 15 bases between.

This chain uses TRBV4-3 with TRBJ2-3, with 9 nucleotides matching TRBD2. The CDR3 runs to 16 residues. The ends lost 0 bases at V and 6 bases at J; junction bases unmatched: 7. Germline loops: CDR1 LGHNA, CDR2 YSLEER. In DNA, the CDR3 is TGCGCCAGCAGCCAAGAGGGCGGGGGGGAGCACGATACGCAGTATTTT. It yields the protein CASSQEGGGEHDTQYF.

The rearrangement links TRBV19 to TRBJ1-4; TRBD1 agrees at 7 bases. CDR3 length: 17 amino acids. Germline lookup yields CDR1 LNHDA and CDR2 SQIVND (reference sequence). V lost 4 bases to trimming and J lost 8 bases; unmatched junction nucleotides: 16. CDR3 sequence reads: CASSTQTDRTMREKLFF. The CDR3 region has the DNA TGTGCCAGTAGTACACAAACGGACAGGACGATGCGGGAAAAACTGTTTTTT.

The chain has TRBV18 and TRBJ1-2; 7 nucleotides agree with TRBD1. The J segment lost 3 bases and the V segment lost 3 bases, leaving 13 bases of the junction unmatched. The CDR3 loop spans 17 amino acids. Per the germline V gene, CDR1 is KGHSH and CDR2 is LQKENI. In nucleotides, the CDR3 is TGTGCCAGCTCACCGTGGGGGAGTCAGGGGGGAGACTATGGCTACACCTTC. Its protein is CASSPWGSQGGDYGYTF.

Here the CDR3 DNA reads TGCGCCAGCAGTTTGGGACAGGCGGGGGAGCAGTACTTC. It encodes CASSLGQAGEQYF. The chain recombines TRBV10-1 with TRBJ2-7; 8 bases agree with TRBD1. Per the germline V gene, CDR1 is WNHNN and CDR2 is SYGVQD (reference sequence). With V trimmed by 5 bases and J by 7 bases, 7 bases remained unmatched. CDR3 length: 13 residues.